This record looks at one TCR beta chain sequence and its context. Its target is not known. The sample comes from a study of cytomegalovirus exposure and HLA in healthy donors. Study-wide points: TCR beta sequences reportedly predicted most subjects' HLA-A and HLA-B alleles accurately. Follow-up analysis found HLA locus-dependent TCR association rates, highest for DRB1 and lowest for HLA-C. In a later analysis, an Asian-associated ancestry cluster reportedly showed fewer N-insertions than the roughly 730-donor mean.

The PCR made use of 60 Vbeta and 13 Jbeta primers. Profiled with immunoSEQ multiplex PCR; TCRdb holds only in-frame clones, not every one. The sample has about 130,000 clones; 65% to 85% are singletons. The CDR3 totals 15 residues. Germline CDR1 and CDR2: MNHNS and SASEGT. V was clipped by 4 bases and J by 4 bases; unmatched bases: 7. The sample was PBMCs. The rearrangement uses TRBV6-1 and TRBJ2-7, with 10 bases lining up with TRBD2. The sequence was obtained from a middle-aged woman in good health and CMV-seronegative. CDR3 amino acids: CASSVRTSGAYEQYF. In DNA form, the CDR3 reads TGTGCCAGCAGTGTACGGACTAGCGGAGCTTACGAGCAGTACTTC.